Listed below are T cell receptor beta chains from one sample, sequenced in a study of blood T cell dynamics during melanoma immunotherapy. Profiled with immunoSEQ multiplex PCR; TCRdb holds only in-frame clones, not every one. The sample yields around 11,000 clones, roughly nine tenths seen once. The specimen comprised blood, sampled from a patient treated with checkpoint blockade. All receptors come from a human donor with melanoma. Each CDR3 is given with its conserved first and last residue. A D gene is named only where the DNA matches it firmly. The listing skips clone size in some rows; elsewhere it reads once, few, many or a size class.

TGCAGCGGGTGGCTAGCGGAAATCAATGAGCAGTTCTTC	CSGWLAEINEQFF	TRBJ2-1	TRBD2	once	TRBV29-1
TGTGCCAGTACCCGTGGCGGGAGCTCCTACAATGAGCAGTTCTTC	CASTRGGSSYNEQFF	TRBJ2-1	TRBD2	.	TRBV19
TGTGCCAGCAGTCCCGGGACGGGGGAAGAGACCCAGTACTTC	CASSPGTGEETQYF	TRBJ2-5	.	once	TRBV28
TGTGCCAGCAACTCAGGGGGCGGGGAGCTGTTTTTT	CASNSGGGELFF	TRBJ2-2	TRBD1	.	TRBV9
TGCGCCAGCAGCTTAATCGCCGGGAGCCCCTACGAGCAGTACTTC	CASSLIAGSPYEQYF	TRBJ2-7	.	.	TRBV5-1
TGTGCCAGCAGTTACAGGGTGTTTGAAAAACTGTTTTTT	CASSYRVFEKLFF	TRBJ1-4	.	.	TRBV6-6
TGTGCCAGCAGCTTAACCCCCAGGGTCGGGGCCAACGTCCTGACTTTC	CASSLTPRVGANVLTF	TRBJ2-6	.	.	TRBV7-2
TGTGCCAGCAGCTTAGATCAGGGCGGAACGAGCTCCTACAATGAGCAGTTCTTC	CASSLDQGGTSSYNEQFF	TRBJ2-1	.	.	TRBV11-3
TGTGCCAGCAGTAAAATGACAGGTATGAACACTGAAGCTTTCTTT	CASSKMTGMNTEAFF	TRBJ1-1	.	.	TRBV6-6
TGTGCCTGGATGGAGTTGGGGTCTGAAAAACTGTTTTTT	CAWMELGSEKLFF	TRBJ1-4	.	.	TRBV30
TGTGCCAGCAGTGAATGGGGGACTAGCGGGAATGAGCAGTTCTTC	CASSEWGTSGNEQFF	TRBJ2-1	TRBD2	.	TRBV6-1
TGTGCCAGCAGCCCCCGAGCGGGAGCTTGGGATGAGCAGTTCTTC	CASSPRAGAWDEQFF	TRBJ2-1	TRBD2	.	TRBV11-2
TGTGCCACCGCTCCCCGACTGGGAAACACTGAAGCTTTCTTT	CATAPRLGNTEAFF	TRBJ1-1	.	.	TRBV6-5
TGTGCCAGCTCACCGCTAGTGACCCACTCCTACGAGCAGTACTTC	CASSPLVTHSYEQYF	TRBJ2-7	.	.	TRBV18
TGTGCCAGCAGCGCCCGAGCGGGGCGCACCGGGGAGCTGTTTTTT	CASSARAGRTGELFF	TRBJ2-2	TRBD2	.	TRBV9
TGTGCCAGCAGCCCCCAGGGGGGCGGCTACGAGCAGTACTTC	CASSPQGGGYEQYF	TRBJ2-7	.	.	TRBV6-5
TGTGCCTGGAGGGACAGGGGGAACTATGGCTACACCTTC	CAWRDRGNYGYTF	TRBJ1-2	TRBD1	.	TRBV30
TGTGCCAGCAGCTGGGCGGACACTGAAGCTTTCTTT	CASSWADTEAFF	TRBJ1-1	.	.	TRBV7-9
TGCGCCAGCAGCTTGGGGACCAACAATGAGCAGTTCTTC	CASSLGTNNEQFF	TRBJ2-1	.	.	TRBV5-1
TGTGCCAGCAGCCCCGGCGGGAGGGCCTACAATGAGCAGTTCTTC	CASSPGGRAYNEQFF	TRBJ2-1	TRBD2	.	TRBV7-3
TGTGCCAGCAGCCCCGACACGCTTGGTTATTCACCCCTCCACTTT	CASSPDTLGYSPLHF	TRBJ1-6	.	.	TRBV7-9
TGCGCCAGCAGCCACCCCCCTTGGGGGGTTACGAACACCGGGGAGCTGTTTTTT	CASSHPPWGVTNTGELFF	TRBJ2-2	.	.	TRBV4-3
TGTGCCATCGGGGCGGCAGCCCGCACAGATACGCAGTATTTT	CAIGAAARTDTQYF	TRBJ2-3	.	.	TRBV10-3
TGTGCCAGCAGCCCCACCGGGACTAGCGGGAGGTGGACCTACGAGCAGTACTTC	CASSPTGTSGRWTYEQYF	TRBJ2-7	TRBD2	.	TRBV7-2
TGTGCCAGCACCCCGGGACCTCTCGGCTACGAGCAGTACTTC	CASTPGPLGYEQYF	TRBJ2-7	.	.	TRBV28
TGTGCCAGCAGCAACTACCCAACCAAGAACACCGGGGAGCTGTTTTTT	CASSNYPTKNTGELFF	TRBJ2-2	.	.	TRBV6-4
TGTGCCAGCTCAACGGGAGACAGCTACGAGCAGTACTTC	CASSTGDSYEQYF	TRBJ2-7	.	once	TRBV18
TGTGCCAGCAGCTTAGGGCGGGAGAGGGGTGAGCAGTTCTTC	CASSLGRERGEQFF	TRBJ2-1	TRBD2	.	TRBV11-1
TGCGCCAGCAGCCCCGGGACAGCCAGGACCGGGGAGCTGTTTTTT	CASSPGTARTGELFF	TRBJ2-2	TRBD1	.	TRBV4-1
TGTGCCAGCAGTTTGATGTTGGGGGCGGCCACTGAAGCTTTCTTT	CASSLMLGAATEAFF	TRBJ1-1	.	.	TRBV28
TGTGCCACCTGGGGGCAGGGAACCTCCGGGGAGCAGTACTTC	CATWGQGTSGEQYF	TRBJ2-7	.	.	TRBV27
TGTGCCAGCAGCCCCGACAATGAGCAGTTCTTC	CASSPDNEQFF	TRBJ2-1	.	.	TRBV11-2
TGTGCCAGCAGCCAAGATCCTCCAGGCAGCACAGATACGCAGTATTTT	CASSQDPPGSTDTQYF	TRBJ2-3	.	.	TRBV4-2
TGTGCCAGCAGCCGGGGTCCTGTGGGGGAGCTGTTTTTT	CASSRGPVGELFF	TRBJ2-2	.	.	TRBV28
TGTGCCAGCAGGGACAGGGGGGACACTGAAGCTTTCTTT	CASRDRGDTEAFF	TRBJ1-1	TRBD1	.	TRBV6-6
TGCGCCAGCAGCCAAGTCGTCGGGACAGGGGCTACTGGGGCCAACGTCCTGACTTTC	CASSQVVGTGATGANVLTF	TRBJ2-6	TRBD1	.	TRBV4-1
TGTGCCAGCAGTTTAGGGACAGCAGGGGGAAATGAGCAGTTCTTC	CASSLGTAGGNEQFF	TRBJ2-1	TRBD1	once	TRBV27
TGTGCCAGCAGGGAACCTGGGGGCAGGGAATACTTC	CASREPGGREYF	TRBJ2-5	.	.	TRBV6-1
TGTGCCAGCAGCGGGACGGCAACAGGGGGGTCCCACAATGAGCAGTTCTTC	CASSGTATGGSHNEQFF	TRBJ2-1	TRBD1	.	TRBV2
TGTGCCAGCAGTTTTGGACTAGCGCCGCTGCGGGGGTACTTC	CASSFGLAPLRGYF	TRBJ2-7	TRBD2	.	TRBV28
TGTGCCACCCTAACCGCCGGGGAGCTGTTTTTT	CATLTAGELFF	TRBJ2-2	.	hyperexpanded	TRBV19
TGTGCCAGCAGCCCCCTTTGGGGGAGAGGGCCGGGTGAGCAGTTCTTC	CASSPLWGRGPGEQFF	TRBJ2-1	.	.	TRBV7-9
TGTGCCAGTAAGGGTCCCCTAACTAGCGGGACCCTCAATGAGCAGTTCTTC	CASKGPLTSGTLNEQFF	TRBJ2-1	TRBD2	.	TRBV19
TGTGCCAGCAGCTTAGACGCGTCAAGGGGTGGCTACACCTTC	CASSLDASRGGYTF	TRBJ1-2	.	.	TRBV7-3
TGTGCCAGTAGTAGAGGGAATCAGCCCCAGCATTTT	CASSRGNQPQHF	TRBJ1-5	.	few	TRBV19
TGTGCCAGCAGCCGATGGGGGGGATCTGGCGGGGAGCTGTTTTTT	CASSRWGGSGGELFF	TRBJ2-2	TRBD2	.	TRBV9
TGTGCCAGCAGCCCTGACTATCTGTTCGAGACCCAGTACTTC	CASSPDYLFETQYF	TRBJ2-5	.	.	TRBV2
TGTGCCAGTAGTATAGATCTCGGGCCGCCCTACGAGCAGTACTTC	CASSIDLGPPYEQYF	TRBJ2-7	.	once	TRBV19
TGTGCCAGCAGCTTGGAAGGGGGGTACACTGAAGCTTTCTTT	CASSLEGGYTEAFF	TRBJ1-1	.	.	TRBV7-9
TGTGCCAGCAGTGCCGGGACTAGCGGTTACAATGAGCAGTTCTTC	CASSAGTSGYNEQFF	TRBJ2-1	TRBD2	.	TRBV2
TGTGCCAGCAGCCACCCGTTAGGGACAGCGTCCTACGAGCAGTACTTC	CASSHPLGTASYEQYF	TRBJ2-7	TRBD1	.	TRBV7-2
TGTGCCAGCAGGACCCCGGGACGTTACGAGCAGTACTTC	CASRTPGRYEQYF	TRBJ2-7	.	.	TRBV6-1
TGCGCCAGCAGTCAATGGGACTACTTC	CASSQWDYF	TRBJ2-4	.	.	TRBV23-1
TGTGCCAGCAGTTCGATACCCGACAGCCGAGGGTGGGAGCAGTACTTC	CASSSIPDSRGWEQYF	TRBJ2-7	.	.	TRBV27
TGTGCCACCAGCAGAGATCCCCGACAGGGCGGCCCTGAAGCTTTCTTT	CATSRDPRQGGPEAFF	TRBJ1-1	TRBD1	.	TRBV15
TGCGCCAGCAGCGTGGGACTAGCGGGAGGCTACGAGCAGTACTTC	CASSVGLAGGYEQYF	TRBJ2-7	TRBD2	.	TRBV5-1
TGTGCCAGTAGTATAGATGGGGACGGTCACTGGCCCCAGCATTTT	CASSIDGDGHWPQHF	TRBJ1-5	.	.	TRBV19
TGTGCCAGCAGCTCTAGGGGATTCGGCGGCTACACCTTC	CASSSRGFGGYTF	TRBJ1-2	.	.	TRBV5-4
TGCGCCAGCAGCCATGTCAGACAGGGCGAGCAGTACTTC	CASSHVRQGEQYF	TRBJ2-7	TRBD1	.	TRBV4-1